What follows describes a single TCR beta chain. The data are from a study of blood T cell repertoires in COVID-19. Study context: Cohort 3 recovery required two negative PCRs, clearance, or symptom resolution.

CDR3 size: 13 residues. Germline CDR1 and CDR2: SNHLY and FYNNEI. With 5 bases removed from V and 5 bases from J, the gap between germline ends came to 12 bases. Profiled with immunoSEQ multiplex PCR; TCRdb holds only in-frame clones, not every one. The repertoire holds some 160,000 clones, with 79% as singletons. Participants reported their clinical history, and cohort assignment relied on those reports. The TCR comes from a woman aged 70-85 years in a cohort exposed to, infected with or recovered from COVID-19 (not recorded which). The sequenced material came from PBMCs or T cells enriched from blood (not recorded which). V usage is TRBV2 and J usage is TRBJ1-1; D gene ambiguous. CDR3 region: CASSQRERTEAFF. The CDR3 DNA sequence: TGTGCCAGCAGTCAGCGGGAGAGGACTGAAGCTTTCTTT.